These 14 T cell receptor beta chains originate from one sample sequenced in a study of response to subunit inactivated influenza vaccine. Each CDR3 protein is one row after TCRdb ran MiXCR on the RT-PCR reads. Here the sample spans a few hundred thousand distinct CDR3 sequences, about 15% being singletons. The sequencing used PBMCs from blood, collected roughly 13 days after vaccination. Source of these receptors: a man aged 45-65 years who received an inactivated influenza vaccine.

The chain couples TRBV6-1 to TRBJ2-7, with D possibly being TRBD1 (6 bases). The CDR3 has 14 amino acids. Between the trimmed V and J ends, which lost 2 bases and 6 bases, there was a span of 14 bases. Germline lookup yields CDR1 MNHNS and CDR2 SASEGT. CDR3 coding DNA: TGTGCCAGCAGTGAAAGGGGGACCCGGGCCGAGCAGTACTTC. Encoded protein: CASSERGTRAEQYF.

The rearrangement uses TRBV29-1 and TRBJ2-7; D is ambiguous. In germline, CDR1 is SQVTM, CDR2 ANQGSEA. The CDR3 sequence is 13 residues long. V lost 4 bases and J 4 bases, leaving 14 bases between the germline ends. The CDR3 bases are TGCAGCGTTGGAGGTAGGCAGGCGTACGAGCAGTACTTC. Translating it yields CSVGGRQAYEQYF.

The table lists this clonotype with a few counts. This chain uses TRBV11-2 with TRBJ2-1; 8 nucleotides agree with TRBD1. Germline CDR1 SGHAT, CDR2 FQNNGV. V was pared by 0 bases and J by 8 bases, with 12 bases of the junction left unmatched. The CDR3 sequence is 17 residues long. The CDR3 here is CASSLDLWTGRTHEQFF. In DNA, the CDR3 is TGTGCCAGCAGCTTAGACCTTTGGACAGGGAGGACGCATGAGCAGTTCTTC.

This clonotype has a handful of counts. The CDR3 reads CASSLERSQSEAFF. Written as DNA, the CDR3 is TGTGCCAGCAGCTTAGAACGGTCGCAATCTGAAGCTTTCTTT. The rearrangement joins TRBV7-2 to TRBJ1-1; no reliable D call. CDR3 length: 14 residues. V was shortened by 1 base and J by 6 bases, with 12 bases between the two germline ends. Germline assignment: CDR1 SGHTA and CDR2 FQGNSA.

In its sample, this clonotype was seen a few times. The J gene is TRBJ1-2, the V gene TRBV19; D is unresolved. The CDR3 is made up of 14 amino acids. Germline values: CDR1 LNHDA, CDR2 SQIVND (reference sequence). V lost 0 bases to trimming and J lost 8 bases, with 13 bases between them. CDR3 nucleotide sequence: TGTGCCAGTAGTATAGATAATGGAGGGAGCGGCTACACCTTC. Its translation is CASSIDNGGSGYTF.

The table lists this clonotype with a few counts. V usage is TRBV18 and J usage is TRBJ1-1; D uncertain. This CDR3 comprises 14 residues. V lost 2 bases, J lost 1 base, and 8 bases lay in between. The V gene's germline CDR1 is KGHSH and CDR2 LQKENI. The CDR3: CASSPGEGNTEAFF. The CDR3 DNA reads as TGTGCCAGCTCACCAGGGGAGGGGAACACTGAAGCTTTCTTT.

The chain links TRBV20-1 to TRBJ1-2, with D possibly TRBD1 on 6 matching bases. CDR3 length: 13 residues. Germline CDR1 and CDR2: DFQATT and SNEGSKA (reference sequence). V was shortened by 4 bases and J by 5 bases, with 14 bases between the two germline ends. CDR3 in DNA: TGCAGTGCTAAAGACAGGAGCCCATATGGCTACACCTTC. Translated, it gives CSAKDRSPYGYTF.

The CDR3 reads CASSFKNRGGTQYF. CDR3 nucleotides: TGTGCCAGCAGTTTTAAGAACAGGGGCGGTACGCAGTATTTT. The V call is TRBV12-3 or TRBV12-4, the J call TRBJ2-3; 7 bases line up with TRBD1. V gave up 3 bases and J gave up 8 bases; unmatched junction bases: 8. The CDR3 totals 14 residues.

Remarks on this clonotype: The conserved phenylalanine or tryptophan is not found at the CDR3 terminus, so this likely reflects a read error. CDR3 sequence: CSARDIGSDTQYL. The CDR3 region has the DNA TGCAGTGCTAGAGATATAGGGTCGGATACGCAGTATCTT. The chain is built from TRBV20-1 and TRBJ2-3; D uncertain. Germline CDR1 is DFQATT and CDR2 is SNEGSKA (reference sequence). The CDR3 has 13 residues. The V end was cut by 0 bases, the J end by 6 bases, with 10 bases between.

This clonotype has just a few counts. V is TRBV18 and J is TRBJ1-6; 9 positions match TRBD1. Germline CDR1 and CDR2: KGHSH and LQKENI. The CDR3 has 17 amino acids. V shed 3 bases, J shed 0 bases, and the junction held 3 bases outside the gene matches. CDR3 residues: CASSPGTGSSYNSPLHF. As DNA, the CDR3 is TGTGCCAGCTCACCGGGGACAGGGAGCTCCTATAATTCACCCCTCCACTTT.

CDR3 DNA: TGCAGTGCTAGAGATCCAGCGGGGCCCTCCTACAATGAGCAGTTCTTC. This codes for CSARDPAGPSYNEQFF. V is TRBV20-1 and J is TRBJ2-1; TRBD2 matches 7 bases. CDR1 and CDR2 from the germline V gene are DFQATT and SNEGSKA (reference sequence). The length of the CDR3 is 16 residues. V shed 0 bases, J shed 0 bases, and the junction held 5 bases outside the gene matches.

This clonotype was picked up many times. The chain recombines TRBV6-6 with TRBJ1-5; weak D call: TRBD1 (5 bases). Germline loops: CDR1 MNHNY, CDR2 SVGAGI (reference sequence). Trimming took off 8 bases at V and 4 bases at J, with 12 bases between the two ends. This CDR3 is 13 amino acids long. The CDR3 reads CASRWGMNQPQHF. The DNA of the CDR3 is TGTGCCAGCCGCTGGGGGATGAATCAGCCCCAGCATTTT.

The chain combines TRBV21-1 with TRBJ2-7; whether TRBD2, the table's D call, matches the DNA was not checked. TRBV21-1 is listed as a pseudogene. This CDR3 region has 15 residues. CDR3 sequence (DNA): TGTGCCAGCAGCAGAGGACTAGCGGAGAACTACGAGCAGTACTTC. It yields the protein CASSRGLAENYEQYF.

This clonotype was seen a few times. The V call is TRBV5-1, the J call TRBJ2-5; no definite D call. V was cut by 1 base and J by 5 bases, with 9 bases left in between. The CDR3 spans 13 residues. In germline, CDR1 is SGHRS, CDR2 YFSETQ. The CDR3, as DNA: TGCGCCAGCAGCTTGATGACTTCGGAGACCCAGTACTTC. Its translation: CASSLMTSETQYF.